This TCR beta chain emerged from a study of human T cells and chemical hapten exposure. The overall study: An area of 2 cm by approximately 2 cm on upper inner arm skin received 2% DPC for sensitization.

Separate cDNA molecules received unique molecular identifiers, which the library attached to them. MiXCR was run by TCRdb on the RACE reads, yielding one entry per CDR3 protein. In the table there are some 190,000 distinct CDR3 sequences, under 25% of which are singletons. Germline V gene lookup returns CDR1 SGDLS and CDR2 YYNGEE. The CDR3 extends over 16 amino acids. Trimming removed 2 bases from V and 5 bases from J, with 14 bases in between. Time point of the sample: patch test 1, 2 weeks after DPC sensitization. The treatment is: therapeutic diphenylcyclopropenone sensitization with weekly scalp DPC. Staff drew blood before applying each patch test.

Sequences were derived from whole blood, sampled in connection with sensitization to the hapten diphenylcyclopropenone (DPC). The V call is TRBV9, the J call TRBJ1-6; possibly TRBD1 for D (6 bases). This receptor was obtained from a woman in her forties or fifties with alopecia areata. Some clones in this sample may be carry-over from other donors' samples. The CDR3 is CASSVGGRADNSPLHF. CDR3 in DNA: TGTGCCAGCAGCGTCGGGGGCAGGGCCGATAATTCACCCCTCCACTTT.